One sample yielded the 22 T cell receptor beta chains listed below, sequenced in a study of blood T cells in healthy people across ages. A J-beta primer mix and a sample-barcoded 5' primer were used in a second PCR of about 7 to 12 cycles. Each CDR3 protein is one row after TCRdb ran MiXCR on the 5' RACE reads. The profile shows under 800,000 distinct CDR3 sequences, 40% to 45% of them singletons. Sequencing was done on a sample of blood. Receptors originate from a woman aged 55-69 years in good health.

This CDR3 reads CSVDFNDQQGVYGYTF. CDR3 sequence (DNA): TGCAGCGTTGATTTTAACGATCAGCAGGGGGTATATGGCTACACCTTC. The chain couples TRBV29-1 to TRBJ1-2; TRBD1 agrees at 7 bases. The length of the CDR3 is 16 residues. CDR1 and CDR2 (germline): SQVTM, ANQGSEA. With 3 bases clipped from V and 5 bases from J, the junction kept 15 bases outside the gene matches. The full variable domain, rest sourced from reference TRBV29-1 and TRBJ1-2, is SAVISQKPSRDICQRGTSLTIQCQVDSQVTMMFWYRQQPGQSLTLIATANQGSEATYESGFVIDKFPISRPNLTFSTLTVSNMSPEDSSIYLCSVDFNDQQGVYGYTFGSGTRLTVV.

Only a few counts were recorded for this clonotype. The rearrangement joins TRBV28 to TRBJ1-2, with a possible D match to TRBD1 (6 bases). The CDR3 length is 12 residues. Per the germline V gene, CDR1 is MDHEN and CDR2 is SYDVKM. Trimming removed 10 bases at V and 0 bases at J, with 9 bases between. The CDR3 protein is CATTGTNYGYTF. The CDR3 DNA reads TGTGCCACCACAGGGACTAACTATGGCTACACCTTC.

The genes are TRBV3-1 and TRBJ1-4, with no clear D. The V gene's germline CDR1 is LGHDT and CDR2 YNNKEL (reference sequence). V shed 1 base and J shed 4 bases, with 7 bases lying between them. The CDR3 sequence is 14 residues long. CDR3 DNA sequence: TGTGCCAGCAGCCAAGTTAACAGTAATGAAAAACTGTTTTTT. It is translated as CASSQVNSNEKLFF.

This clonotype has just one count. The V and J genes are TRBV27 and TRBJ1-1; perhaps TRBD1 as D (5 bases). The CDR3 runs 17 residues. V was clipped by 9 bases and J by 1 base, with 24 bases between them. The germline CDR1 and CDR2 sequences are MNHEY and SMNVEV (reference sequence). CDR3: CASRRRGAARSNTEAFF. DNA for the CDR3: TGTGCCAGTCGTCGAAGAGGGGCAGCCCGTTCGAACACTGAAGCTTTCTTT.

This clonotype was observed a handful of times. This chain uses TRBV7-2 with TRBJ2-5; 15 bases line up with TRBD2. Trimming at V came to 5 bases and at J to 5 bases, leaving 6 bases not matched to a gene. The CDR3 has 16 amino acids. The germline CDR1 and CDR2 sequences are SGHTA and FQGNSA. The CDR3 loop reads CASSRTSGRVVETQYF. For the CDR3, the DNA is TGTGCCAGCAGCCGGACTAGCGGGAGGGTGGTGGAGACCCAGTACTTC.

A note on this clonotype: A much larger clone lies one base from this, so it may be a read error. The genes are TRBV12-3 or TRBV12-4 and TRBJ2-5; 10 bases are shared with TRBD2. The CDR3 loop spans 15 amino acids. In DNA form, the CDR3 reads TGTGCCGGCAGTCCAACAGCGGGAGGGCAAGAGACCCAGTACTTC. Translated, it gives CAGSPTAGGQETQYF.

V usage is TRBV12-3 or TRBV12-4 and J usage is TRBJ2-7, with no clear D. This CDR3 has 13 amino acids. The germline V and J ends were trimmed by 6 bases and 6 bases, with 15 bases remaining between them. The CDR3 is CASSPIGVGEQYF. The CDR3 nucleotides read TGTGCCAGCAGCCCCATTGGGGTCGGCGAGCAGTACTTC.

This clonotype has ten or more counts. The rearrangement uses TRBV6-5 and TRBJ1-1; TRBD1 is a possible D gene (6 bases). The CDR3 sequence is 13 residues long. Germline values: CDR1 MNHEY, CDR2 SVGAGI. Trimming took off 2 bases at V and 10 bases at J, with 14 bases between the two ends. The CDR3 coding sequence is TGTGCCAGCAGTTACGGCCTCAGGGGTGGAGCTTTCTTT. This gives the protein CASSYGLRGGAFF.

The J gene is TRBJ2-1, the V gene TRBV7-6; the D gene could be TRBD1 or TRBD2 (5 bases each). The end of the DNA fits TRBJ2-7 better, so the J call may be wrong. Germline CDR1 is SGHVS and CDR2 is FNYEAQ. The CDR3 totals 21 residues. CDR3 residues: CASSSGWQGQYFSSSYNEQYF. CDR3 sequence (DNA): TGTGCCAGCAGCTCGGGGTGGCAGGGTCAATATTTTAGCAGCTCCTACAATGAGCAGTACTTC.

This clonotype has more than one count but fewer than ten. The genes are TRBV7-9 and TRBJ2-7; D ambiguous. With 5 bases removed from V and 4 bases from J, the gap between germline ends came to 6 bases. This CDR3 is built from 11 residues. Germline CDR1 SEHNR, CDR2 FQNEAQ (reference sequence). CDR3 loop: CASSVQYEQYF. CDR3 DNA sequence: TGTGCCAGCAGCGTGCAGTACGAGCAGTACTTC. The full variable domain, its missing parts supplied by reference TRBV7-9 and TRBJ2-7, is DTGVSQNPRHKITKRGQNVTFRCDPISEHNRLYWYRQTLGQGPEFLTYFQNEAQLEKSRLLSDRFSAERPKGSFSTLEIQRTEQGDSAMYLCASSVQYEQYFGPGTRLTVT.

This clonotype came up a few times. This chain joins TRBV6-5 and TRBJ1-1; D is undetermined. Germline V gene sequence: CDR1 MNHEY, CDR2 SVGAGI. The CDR3 contains 16 residues. V gave up 0 bases and J gave up 1 base, with 12 bases separating them. The CDR3 spells CASSYSILSTNTEAFF. The CDR3, as DNA: TGTGCCAGCAGTTACTCGATTCTGTCAACGAACACTGAAGCTTTCTTT.

The rearrangement uses TRBV15 and TRBJ2-1; TRBD1 agrees at 10 bases. The J call may be incorrect, as the DNA end agrees better with TRBJ2-7. This CDR3 contains 15 residues. The germline gives CDR1 LNHNV, CDR2 YYDKDF (reference sequence). CDR3 nucleotides: TGTGCCACCAGCAGAGATAAGGGACAGGGGAATGAGCAGTACTTC. Its translation is CATSRDKGQGNEQYF.

The table lists this clonotype with a few counts. The chain employs TRBV28 and TRBJ2-1; possibly TRBD1 or TRBD2 for D (5 bases each). Between the trimmed V and J ends, which lost 6 bases and 4 bases, there was a span of 16 bases. CDR3 length equals 15 residues. Germline V lookup: CDR1 MDHEN, CDR2 SYDVKM. CDR3 nucleotide sequence: TGTGCCAGCAGCCGACGGGGACCTATTTACAATGAGCAGTTCTTC. Translation gives CASSRRGPIYNEQFF. The full variable domain, rest sourced from reference TRBV28 and TRBJ2-1, is DVKVTQSSRYLVKRTGEKVFLECVQDMDHENMFWYRQDPGLGLRLIYFSYDVKMKEKGDIPEGYSVSREKKERFSLILESASTNQTSMYLCASSRRGPIYNEQFFGPGTRLTVL.

The chain is built from TRBV28 and TRBJ2-2; D ambiguous. The CDR3 has 14 amino acids. Looked up from germline, CDR1 is MDHEN and CDR2 is SYDVKM. Trimming removed 3 bases at V and 1 base at J, with 6 bases between. CDR3 residues: CASSLNQNTGELFF. Here the CDR3 DNA reads TGTGCCAGCAGTTTGAATCAGAACACCGGGGAGCTGTTTTTT. Full variable domain (missing parts from reference TRBV28 and TRBJ2-2): DVKVTQSSRYLVKRTGEKVFLECVQDMDHENMFWYRQDPGLGLRLIYFSYDVKMKEKGDIPEGYSVSREKKERFSLILESASTNQTSMYLCASSLNQNTGELFFGEGSRLTVL.

The CDR3 spells CASSSQGVRYNEQFF. The CDR3 DNA is TGCGCCAGCAGCTCGCAGGGAGTTCGATACAATGAGCAGTTCTTC. The J gene is TRBJ2-1, the V gene TRBV5-1; the D call may be TRBD1 or TRBD2 (5 bases each). The germline gives CDR1 SGHRS, CDR2 YFSETQ. This CDR3 contains 15 residues. V lost 3 bases to trimming and J lost 4 bases, with 14 bases between them. Filled out from reference TRBV5-1 and TRBJ2-1, the complete variable domain reads KAGVTQTPRYLIKTRGQQVTLSCSPISGHRSVSWYQQTPGQGLQFLFEYFSETQRNKGNFPGRFSGRQFSNSRSEMNVSTLELGDSALYLCASSSQGVRYNEQFFGPGTRLTVL.

The table lists this clonotype with a few counts. V and J are TRBV20-1 and TRBJ2-1; D call uncertain. The CDR3 contains 14 residues. Germline loops: CDR1 DFQATT, CDR2 SNEGSKA (reference sequence). With 6 bases removed from V and 4 bases from J, the gap between germline ends came to 16 bases. CDR3 in DNA: TGCAGTGCCCGACCCACGGAGAGGTACAATGAGCAGTTCTTC. Its translation is CSARPTERYNEQFF.

The sample holds many counts of this clonotype. This chain joins TRBV6-2 or TRBV6-3 and TRBJ1-1, with no clear D. Trimming took 2 bases from V and 9 from J, leaving 7 bases between them. The CDR3 has 11 residues. Germline CDR1 is MNHEY and CDR2 is SVGEGT. CDR3 loop: CASSYEQQAFF. DNA for the CDR3: TGTGCCAGCAGTTACGAACAGCAAGCTTTCTTT.

V and J are TRBV7-9 and TRBJ1-1, with no clear D. Trimming pared 4 bases from V and 0 bases from J, leaving 6 bases between. The CDR3 is made up of 13 amino acids. In germline, CDR1 is SEHNR, CDR2 FQNEAQ (reference sequence). CDR3 DNA: TGTGCCAGCAGCTCTCAGATGAACACTGAAGCTTTCTTT. As protein: CASSSQMNTEAFF.

The chain links TRBV20-1 to TRBJ2-1; 11 bases match TRBD1. The CDR3 is 12 amino acids. J gave up 9 bases and V 4 bases, and 2 bases lay outside the gene matches. Germline loops: CDR1 DFQATT, CDR2 SNEGSKA (reference sequence). The CDR3 loop reads CSATGQGAEQFF. The CDR3 coding sequence is TGCAGTGCTACCGGACAGGGGGCTGAGCAGTTCTTC.

This clonotype was observed a few times. The rearrangement uses TRBV6-5 and TRBJ2-7; tentative D call: TRBD2 (6 bases). This CDR3 is built from 16 residues. V lost 0 bases to trimming and J lost 2 bases, with 14 bases between them. Germline CDR1 is MNHEY and CDR2 is SVGAGI. CDR3 sequence reads: CASSYSGGLLPYEQYF. CDR3 nucleotide sequence: TGTGCCAGCAGTTACTCGGGAGGACTTCTACCCTACGAGCAGTACTTC.

About this clonotype itself: This may come from a read error, since a much larger clone is one base off. The chain recombines TRBV29-1 with TRBJ1-6; possible D gene TRBD1, 5 bases. CDR1 and CDR2 (germline): SQVTM, ANQGSEA. V shed 8 bases and J shed 10 bases, with 18 bases lying between them. The CDR3 loop spans 13 amino acids. The CDR3 nucleotides are TGCAGCCCTAACTGGGGGGAAGAATCACCCCTCCACTTT. This gives the protein CSPNWGEESPLHF.

This clonotype was counted only a few times. This rearrangement joins TRBV6-2 or TRBV6-3 to TRBJ2-3; D unresolved. The CDR3 is 17 amino acids. Germline V gives CDR1 MNHEY, CDR2 SVGEGT. The V gene lost 5 bases and the J gene lost 5 bases, with 23 bases spanning the gap. This CDR3 is CASSPTGPDGPRDTQYF. DNA of the CDR3: TGTGCCAGCAGTCCCACTGGGCCGGACGGTCCCAGAGATACGCAGTATTTT.